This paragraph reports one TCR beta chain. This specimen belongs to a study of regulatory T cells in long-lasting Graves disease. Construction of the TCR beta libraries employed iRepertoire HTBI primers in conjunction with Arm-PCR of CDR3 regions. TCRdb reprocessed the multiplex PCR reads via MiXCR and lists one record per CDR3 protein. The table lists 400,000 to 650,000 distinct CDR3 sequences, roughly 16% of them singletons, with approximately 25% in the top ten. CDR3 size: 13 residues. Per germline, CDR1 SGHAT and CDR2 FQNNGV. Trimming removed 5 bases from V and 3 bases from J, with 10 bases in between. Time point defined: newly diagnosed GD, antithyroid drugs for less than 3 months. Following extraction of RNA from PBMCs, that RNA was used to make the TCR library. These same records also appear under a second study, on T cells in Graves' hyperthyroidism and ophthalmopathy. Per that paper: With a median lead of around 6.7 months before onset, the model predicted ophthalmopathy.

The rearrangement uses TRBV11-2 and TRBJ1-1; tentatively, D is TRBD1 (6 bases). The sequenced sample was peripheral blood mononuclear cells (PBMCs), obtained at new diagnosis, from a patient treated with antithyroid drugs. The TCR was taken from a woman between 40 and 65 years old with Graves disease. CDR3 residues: CASSRKGDTEAFF. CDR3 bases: TGTGCCAGCAGCCGTAAGGGGGACACTGAAGCTTTCTTT.